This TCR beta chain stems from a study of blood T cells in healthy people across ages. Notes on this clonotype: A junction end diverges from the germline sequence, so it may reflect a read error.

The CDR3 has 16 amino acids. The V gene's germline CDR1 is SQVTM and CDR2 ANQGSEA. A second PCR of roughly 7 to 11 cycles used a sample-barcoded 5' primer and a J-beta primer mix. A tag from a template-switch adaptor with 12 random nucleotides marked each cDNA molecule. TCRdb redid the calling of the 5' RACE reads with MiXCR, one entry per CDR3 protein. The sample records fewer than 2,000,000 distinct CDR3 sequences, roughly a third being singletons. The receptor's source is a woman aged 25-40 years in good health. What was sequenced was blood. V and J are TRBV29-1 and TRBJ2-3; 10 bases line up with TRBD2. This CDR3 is CSVDWGRGLAGDTRYF. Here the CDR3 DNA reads TGCAGCGTTGATTGGGGCCGTGGGCTAGCGGGGGATACGCGGTATTTT.